A single sample is the source of the 12 T cell receptor beta chains below, sequenced in a study of T cell responses to AZD1222 COVID-19 vaccine. Assay used: immunoSEQ multiplex PCR; TCRdb lists only in-frame clones, some missing. The table lists about 56,000 clones, about 88% of them singletons. The sample in question was peripheral blood, obtained 28 days after the second AZD1222 dose. The origin of the receptors is an adult who received the AZD1222 COVID-19 vaccine.

DNA of the CDR3: TGTGCCAGCAGCTACCAGCAATTCTCTGGAAACACCATATATTTT. This sequence encodes CASSYQQFSGNTIYF. This rearrangement joins TRBV5-8 to TRBJ1-3; D unclear. The germline V gene encodes CDR1 SGHTS and CDR2 YDEGEE. CDR3 size: 15 residues. Trimming took off 3 bases at V and 0 bases at J, with 10 bases between the two ends.

This chain connects TRBV10-3 to TRBJ1-3; 9 bases agree with TRBD1. The CDR3 totals 14 residues. CDR1 is ENHRY, CDR2 SYGVKD, per germline. V lost 5 bases, J lost 4 bases, and 3 bases stayed unmatched. The CDR3 bases are TGTGCCATCAGTTCGGGACAGGGAGGAAACACCATATATTTT. It yields the protein CAISSGQGGNTIYF.

The rearrangement uses TRBV7-9 and TRBJ1-5; unclear D gene. The CDR3 has 14 amino acids. CDR1 and CDR2 from the germline V gene are SEHNR and FQNEAQ (reference sequence). Deletions cut 2 bases from V and 5 bases from J, with 10 bases between. The DNA for the CDR3 is TGTGCCAGCAGCTTACCCTGGGGTGATCAGCCCCAGCATTTT. Its translation: CASSLPWGDQPQHF.

The chain is built from TRBV28 and TRBJ2-4; D is undetermined. The ends were cut back, 6 bases at V and 1 base at J, with 13 bases in the middle. CDR1 is MDHEN and CDR2 is SYDVKM in the germline V gene. The CDR3 is 15 residues long. CDR3 region: CASSRGPPAKNIQYF. The CDR3 nucleotides read TGTGCCAGCAGCAGAGGACCTCCGGCCAAAAACATTCAGTACTTC.

The rearrangement links TRBV18 to TRBJ2-7, with D perhaps matching TRBD2 (5 bases). V was cut by 3 bases and J by 7 bases, with 22 bases left in between. CDR1 and CDR2 from the germline V gene are KGHSH and LQKENI. The CDR3 has 16 amino acids. The CDR3 sequence is CASSPTRGRRGWEQYF. CDR3 bases: TGTGCCAGCTCACCGACTCGCGGACGGAGAGGGTGGGAGCAGTACTTC.

The chain uses TRBV5-6 and TRBJ2-2; D might be TRBD2 (5 bases). CDR1 SGHDT and CDR2 YYEEEE come from the germline V gene. The CDR3 extends over 17 amino acids. Trimming left V 5 bases short and J 5 bases short, with 22 bases between. Here the CDR3 reads CASRNTRPLARTGELFF. The CDR3 DNA reads as TGTGCCAGCAGAAATACAAGGCCCCTAGCTCGGACCGGGGAGCTGTTTTTT. The full variable domain, with the rest looked up from reference TRBV5-6 and TRBJ2-2, is DAGVTQSPTHLIKTRGQQVTLRCSPKSGHDTVSWYQQALGQGPQFIFQYYEEEERQRGNFPDRFSGHQFPNYSSELNVNALLLGDSALYLCASRNTRPLARTGELFFGEGSRLTVL.

The rearrangement links TRBV13 to TRBJ2-7; D is undetermined. Between the trimmed V and J ends, which lost 0 bases and 4 bases, there was a span of 4 bases. This CDR3 has 12 amino acids. In germline, CDR1 is PRHDT, CDR2 FYEKMQ (reference sequence). The CDR3 sequence: CASSLGYYEQYF. CDR3 bases: TGTGCCAGCAGCTTAGGGTATTACGAGCAGTACTTC.

In the case of this clone: The junction and the germline gene differ at one end; a read error may be behind it. CDR3 nucleotide sequence: TGTGCTAGCAGCTTTTCCGGGACGACCACCGGGGAGCTGTTTTTT. Protein product: CASSFSGTTTGELFF. The chain carries TRBV7-7 and TRBJ2-2, with D perhaps assigned TRBD1 or TRBD2 (5 bases each). Germline CDR1 and CDR2: SSHAT and FNYEAQ (reference sequence). This CDR3 spans 15 amino acids.

The genes are TRBV6-6 and TRBJ1-2; a weak D match, TRBD1 (5 bases). V was trimmed by 4 bases and J by 2 bases, leaving 17 bases between them. The CDR3 has 16 amino acids. CDR1 MNHNY and CDR2 SVGAGI come from the germline V gene (reference sequence). CDR3 coding DNA: TGTGCCAGCAGTTTGACCCGGGGCCGGACAAACTATGGCTACACCTTC. This codes for CASSLTRGRTNYGYTF.

The chain employs TRBV6-5 and TRBJ1-3; D not certain. Germline lookup yields CDR1 MNHEY and CDR2 SVGAGI. Trimming stripped 0 bases from V and 1 base from J, with 7 bases between. The length of the CDR3 is 15 residues. Written as DNA, the CDR3 is TGTGCCAGCAGTTACTCCTTTATTTCTGGAAACACCATATATTTT. It translates to CASSYSFISGNTIYF.

This chain links TRBV20-1 with TRBJ2-1, with TRBD2 identical over 10 bases. The CDR3 totals 17 residues. V lost 3 bases, J lost 1 base, and 9 bases stayed unmatched. Germline-derived CDR1 and CDR2 are DFQATT and SNEGSKA (reference sequence). For the CDR3, the DNA is TGCAGTGCTAGTACCAGCGGGAGGGTCCCATCCTACAATGAGCAGTTCTTC. Translation: CSASTSGRVPSYNEQFF.

In DNA form, the CDR3 reads TGTGCCACCAGCAGAGATCGGCAGGGGGCCAACGTCCTGACTTTC. Translation gives CATSRDRQGANVLTF. The V and J genes are TRBV15 and TRBJ2-6; D is unclear. The CDR3 loop spans 15 amino acids. The V end was cut by 0 bases, the J end by 4 bases, with 7 bases between. The V gene's germline CDR1 is LNHNV and CDR2 YYDKDF (reference sequence).